What follows are 17 T cell receptor beta chains derived from one specimen sequenced in a study of beta chain features in type 1 diabetes. Which antigens these TCRs recognize remains unknown. Study results and caveats: Researchers report that Type 1 diabetes patients had moderately but significantly shorter TCRB CDR3s across all four CD4+ subsets.

Every isolated RNA sample was fully reverse transcribed, so sequencing captured expressed TCRB transcripts. Sequencing used immunoSEQ multiplex PCR; TCRdb keeps in-frame clones, though not all of them. In the table there are a few hundred thousand clones, around 10% of which are singletons. The sample consisted of central memory CD4+ T cells from blood. The source of these receptors is a man aged 25 to 40 with type 1 diabetes.

This clone was observed many times. The J gene is TRBJ2-3, the V gene TRBV27, with 13 bases that match TRBD2. V lost 6 bases and J lost 4; bases outside the gene matches: 7. This CDR3 contains 16 residues. Per the germline V gene, CDR1 is MNHEY and CDR2 is SMNVEV (reference sequence). The CDR3 sequence is CASRKLAGGFSDTQYF. The CDR3 nucleotides are TGTGCCAGCAGGAAACTAGCGGGAGGGTTCTCAGATACGCAGTATTTT.

This clone was seen only a few times. The V gene is TRBV11-2, the J gene TRBJ2-7, with 8 bases that match TRBD1. The trim removed 5 bases at V and 4 bases at J, leaving 10 bases unmatched. Germline V gene lookup returns CDR1 SGHAT and CDR2 FQNNGV. The CDR3 covers 15 residues. The CDR3 loop is CASSPRDRPNYEQYF. The CDR3 DNA reads as TGTGCCAGCAGCCCGCGGGACAGGCCAAATTACGAGCAGTACTTC.

This clone was observed a few times. The rearrangement links TRBV5-6 to TRBJ1-5, with 11 bases aligning to TRBD1. In germline, CDR1 is SGHDT, CDR2 YYEEEE. V was clipped by 3 bases and J by 5 bases; unmatched bases: 1. The CDR3 runs 14 residues. The CDR3 nucleotides read TGTGCCAGCAGCTCGGGACAGGGGGATCAGCCCCAGCATTTT. Protein: CASSSGQGDQPQHF.

The chain combines TRBV7-9 with TRBJ2-5, with D uncertain. The CDR3 loop spans 12 amino acids. Germline CDR1 SEHNR, CDR2 FQNEAQ (reference sequence). Trimming removed 8 bases from V and 0 bases from J, with 7 bases in between. CDR3 nucleotides: TGTGCCAGCCGACGATACCAAGAGACCCAGTACTTC. Its protein product is CASRRYQETQYF.

This clone was found a few times. The chain is built from TRBV7-2 and TRBJ2-1; D possibly corresponds to TRBD2 (5 bases). This CDR3 has 12 residues. V dropped 3 bases and J dropped 8 bases, with 8 bases sitting between them. Germline assignment: CDR1 SGHTA and CDR2 FQGNSA. The CDR3 loop is CASSFGVYEQFF. The DNA for the CDR3 is TGTGCCAGCAGCTTCGGGGTCTATGAGCAGTTCTTC.

This clone has only a few counts. CDR3: CASSLLPTGQSTDTQYF. The DNA for the CDR3 is TGCGCCAGCAGCCTCCTCCCGACGGGACAGTCCACAGATACGCAGTATTTT. This rearrangement joins TRBV5-1 to TRBJ2-3; 7 bases align to TRBD1. The CDR3 is 17 residues long. Germline V CDR1 and CDR2: SGHRS, YFSETQ. V lost 4 bases, J lost 2 bases, and 13 bases stayed unmatched. Full variable domain (outside the CDR3, taken from reference TRBV5-1 and TRBJ2-3): KAGVTQTPRYLIKTRGQQVTLSCSPISGHRSVSWYQQTPGQGLQFLFEYFSETQRNKGNFPGRFSGRQFSNSRSEMNVSTLELGDSALYLCASSLLPTGQSTDTQYFGPGTRLTVL.

This clone occurred many times. A single base is all that separates this from a far larger clone, so a read error is likely. The same CDR3 also results from other DNA sequences found in this sample. J is TRBJ2-5 and V is TRBV5-1; D is uncertain. V dropped 4 bases and J dropped 1 base, with 2 bases sitting between them. This CDR3 spans 11 amino acids. Germline CDR1 reads SGHRS; CDR2 reads YFSETQ. The CDR3 DNA reads TGCGCCAGCAGCGTCCAAGAGACCCAGTACTTC. Translated: CASSVQETQYF.

In its sample, this clone was seen many times. The chain has TRBV27 and TRBJ1-1, with a weak D call TRBD1 (5 bases). The CDR3 length is 16 residues. Germline CDR1 and CDR2: MNHEY and SMNVEV (reference sequence). V dropped 2 bases and J dropped 1 base, with 14 bases sitting between them. In DNA, the CDR3 is TGTGCCAGCAGTTTAAGCAGGGTGGGTAGGAACACTGAAGCTTTCTTT. Amino acid sequence: CASSLSRVGRNTEAFF.

The rearrangement uses TRBV5-6 and TRBJ2-5, with D possibly being TRBD1 (6 bases). Trimming removed 0 bases at V and 5 bases at J, with 14 bases between. CDR3 size: 15 residues. The V gene's germline CDR1 is SGHDT and CDR2 YYEEEE. The CDR3 region is CASSLVQGIGETQYF. In DNA, the CDR3 is TGTGCCAGCAGCTTGGTGCAGGGGATTGGGGAGACCCAGTACTTC.

The V call is TRBV7-2, the J call TRBJ2-7; D not certain. Germline CDR1 reads SGHTA; CDR2 reads FQGNSA. CDR3 length equals 15 residues. Between the trimmed V and J ends, which lost 2 bases and 3 bases, there was a span of 14 bases. CDR3 DNA: TGTGCCAGCAGCTTAAGGGCAGCTAACTTCTACGAGCAGTACTTC. Encoded protein: CASSLRAANFYEQYF.

V is TRBV27 and J is TRBJ2-7; 7 positions match TRBD2. The CDR3 covers 14 residues. Germline assignment: CDR1 MNHEY and CDR2 SMNVEV (reference sequence). V lost 5 bases, J lost 3 bases, and 7 bases stayed unmatched. DNA of the CDR3: TGTGCCAGCAGTGCAGTCCCGGGAGGCTACGAGCAGTACTTC. Its translation: CASSAVPGGYEQYF.

In its sample, this clone was seen a few times. This chain links TRBV7-9 with TRBJ1-3, with D unresolved. The CDR3 is 17 residues long. The V and J ends lost 1 base and 2 bases respectively, with 15 bases between them. Germline V gene sequence: CDR1 SEHNR, CDR2 FQNEAQ (reference sequence). CDR3 sequence: CASSLVYGYAAGNTIYF. Written as DNA, the CDR3 is TGTGCCAGCAGCTTAGTATATGGTTACGCGGCTGGAAACACCATATATTTT.

The chain combines TRBV10-3 with TRBJ1-4; tentatively, D is TRBD1 (6 bases). This CDR3 comprises 16 residues. In germline, CDR1 is ENHRY, CDR2 SYGVKD. The V and J ends lost 1 base and 7 bases respectively, with 16 bases between them. The DNA of the CDR3 is TGTGCCATCAGTGAGTTTAACAGGGTCGGTGGTGAAAAACTGTTTTTT. Translated, it gives CAISEFNRVGGEKLFF.

This clone was detected a few times. This chain uses TRBV28 with TRBJ1-2; the D gene is possibly TRBD1 (5 bases). Trimming pared 6 bases from V and 1 base from J, leaving 12 bases between. The CDR3 has 14 amino acids. Per the germline V gene, CDR1 is MDHEN and CDR2 is SYDVKM. The CDR3 coding sequence is TGTGCCAGCAGCGAAAACCAGGGTAACTATGGCTACACCTTC. The encoded protein is CASSENQGNYGYTF.

This clone was counted between two and nine times. The genes are TRBV5-4 and TRBJ2-1, with D possibly being TRBD2 (6 bases). Trimming shortened V by 0 bases and J by 7 bases, and 11 bases separated the two germline ends. CDR1 and CDR2 (germline): SGHNT, YYREEE (reference sequence). The CDR3 runs to 14 residues. The CDR3 region has the DNA TGTGCCAGCAGCTTGGGGACCGGGGGAAATGAGCAGTTCTTC. It codes for CASSLGTGGNEQFF.

The chain recombines TRBV6-5 with TRBJ2-3, with 8 nucleotides matching TRBD2. Germline assignment: CDR1 MNHEY and CDR2 SVGAGI. The CDR3 length is 15 residues. With 6 bases clipped from V and 0 bases from J, the junction kept 5 bases outside the gene matches. This CDR3 is CASRFGGASTDTQYF. CDR3 DNA sequence: TGTGCCAGCAGATTCGGGGGGGCTAGCACAGATACGCAGTATTTT.

The rearrangement uses TRBV29-1 and TRBJ2-7; 7 bases match TRBD1. V shed 3 bases, J shed 7 bases, and the junction held 9 bases outside the gene matches. The length of the CDR3 is 13 residues. Germline V gene lookup returns CDR1 SQVTM and CDR2 ANQGSEA. The CDR3 nucleotides read TGCAGCGTTGATGCACAGGGGTCAGAAGAGCAGTACTTC. It encodes CSVDAQGSEEQYF.